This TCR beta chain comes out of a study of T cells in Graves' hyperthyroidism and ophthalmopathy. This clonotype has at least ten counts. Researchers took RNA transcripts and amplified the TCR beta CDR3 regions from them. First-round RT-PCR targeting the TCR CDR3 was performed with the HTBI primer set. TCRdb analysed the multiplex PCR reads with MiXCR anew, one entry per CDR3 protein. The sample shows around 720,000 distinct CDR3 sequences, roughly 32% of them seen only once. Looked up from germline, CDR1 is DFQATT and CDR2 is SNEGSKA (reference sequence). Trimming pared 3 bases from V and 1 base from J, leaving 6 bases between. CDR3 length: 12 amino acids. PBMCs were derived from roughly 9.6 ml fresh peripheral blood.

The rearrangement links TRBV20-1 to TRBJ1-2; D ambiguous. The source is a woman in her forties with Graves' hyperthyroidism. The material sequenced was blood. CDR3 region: CSASRSNYGYTF. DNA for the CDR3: TGCAGTGCTAGCAGGAGTAACTATGGCTACACCTTC.